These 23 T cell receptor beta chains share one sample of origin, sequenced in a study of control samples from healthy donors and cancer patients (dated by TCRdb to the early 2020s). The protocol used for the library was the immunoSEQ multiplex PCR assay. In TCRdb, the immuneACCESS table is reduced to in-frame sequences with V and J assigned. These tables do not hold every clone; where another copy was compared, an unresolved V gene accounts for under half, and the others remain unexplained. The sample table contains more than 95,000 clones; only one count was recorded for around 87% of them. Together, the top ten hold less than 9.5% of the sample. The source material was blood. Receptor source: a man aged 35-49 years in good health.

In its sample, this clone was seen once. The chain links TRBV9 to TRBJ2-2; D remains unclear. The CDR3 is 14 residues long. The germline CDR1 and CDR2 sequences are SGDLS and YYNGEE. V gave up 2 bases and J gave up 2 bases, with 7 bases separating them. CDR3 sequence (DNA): TGTGCCAGCAGCGTTTCAGTAAACACCGGGGAGCTGTTTTTT. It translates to CASSVSVNTGELFF.

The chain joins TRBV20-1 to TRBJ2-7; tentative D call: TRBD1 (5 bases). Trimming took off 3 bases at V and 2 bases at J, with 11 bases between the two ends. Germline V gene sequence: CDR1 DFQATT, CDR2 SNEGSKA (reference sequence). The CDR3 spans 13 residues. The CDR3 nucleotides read TGCAGTGCTAGTTGGGCAGGGACCTACGAGCAGTACTTC. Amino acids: CSASWAGTYEQYF.

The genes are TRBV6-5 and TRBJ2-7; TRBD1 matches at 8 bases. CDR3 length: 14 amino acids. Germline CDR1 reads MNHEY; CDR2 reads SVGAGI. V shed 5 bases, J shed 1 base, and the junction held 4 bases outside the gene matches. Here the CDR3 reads CASSPDRGSYEQYF. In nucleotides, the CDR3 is TGTGCCAGCAGTCCTGACAGGGGTTCCTACGAGCAGTACTTC.

In DNA, the CDR3 is TGTGCCAGCAGTGACGGGGGTTCCAAAAACATTCAGTACTTC. Protein sequence: CASSDGGSKNIQYF. The chain is built from TRBV6-1 and TRBJ2-4; TRBD2 might be the D (6 bases). V was shortened by 3 bases and J by 2 bases, with 8 bases between the two germline ends. The CDR3 extends over 14 amino acids. Germline V gives CDR1 MNHNS, CDR2 SASEGT.

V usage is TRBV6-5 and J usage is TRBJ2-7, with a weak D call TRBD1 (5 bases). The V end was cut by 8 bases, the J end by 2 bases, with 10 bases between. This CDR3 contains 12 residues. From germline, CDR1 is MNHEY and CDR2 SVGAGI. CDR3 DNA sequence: TGTGCCAGCTGCAGGGAACCCTACGAGCAGTACTTC. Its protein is CASCREPYEQYF.

The CDR3, as DNA: TGTGCCAGCAGCTTGATTGGGAGGCCCACAGATACGCAGTATTTT. It encodes CASSLIGRPTDTQYF. V gene TRBV5-6 combines with J gene TRBJ2-3, with TRBD2 as a possible D gene (6 bases). Trimming stripped 1 base from V and 2 bases from J, with 11 bases between. Germline-derived CDR1 and CDR2 are SGHDT and YYEEEE. CDR3 length: 15 amino acids. Full variable domain (outside the CDR3, taken from reference TRBV5-6 and TRBJ2-3): DAGVTQSPTHLIKTRGQQVTLRCSPKSGHDTVSWYQQALGQGPQFIFQYYEEEERQRGNFPDRFSGHQFPNYSSELNVNALLLGDSALYLCASSLIGRPTDTQYFGPGTRLTVL.

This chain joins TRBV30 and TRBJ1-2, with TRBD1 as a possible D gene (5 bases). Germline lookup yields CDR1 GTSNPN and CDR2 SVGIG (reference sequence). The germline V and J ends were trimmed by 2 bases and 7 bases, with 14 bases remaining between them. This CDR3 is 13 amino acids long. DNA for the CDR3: TGTGCCTGGAGTATGGGTGGGGCGAGTGGCTACACCTTC. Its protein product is CAWSMGGASGYTF.

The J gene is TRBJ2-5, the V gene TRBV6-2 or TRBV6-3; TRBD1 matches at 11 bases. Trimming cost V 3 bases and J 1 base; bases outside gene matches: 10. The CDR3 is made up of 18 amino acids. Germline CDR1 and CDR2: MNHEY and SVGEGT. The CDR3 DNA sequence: TGTGCCAGCAGTTATGATTGGACAGGGGGCAAATTCCAAGAGACCCAGTACTTC. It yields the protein CASSYDWTGGKFQETQYF.

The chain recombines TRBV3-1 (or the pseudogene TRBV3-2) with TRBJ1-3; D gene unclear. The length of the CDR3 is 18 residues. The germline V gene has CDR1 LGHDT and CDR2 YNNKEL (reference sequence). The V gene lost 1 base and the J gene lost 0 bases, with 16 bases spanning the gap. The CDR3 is CASSQVGFGSLSGNTIYF. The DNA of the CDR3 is TGTGCCAGCAGCCAAGTTGGTTTCGGTAGCCTCTCTGGAAACACCATATATTTT.

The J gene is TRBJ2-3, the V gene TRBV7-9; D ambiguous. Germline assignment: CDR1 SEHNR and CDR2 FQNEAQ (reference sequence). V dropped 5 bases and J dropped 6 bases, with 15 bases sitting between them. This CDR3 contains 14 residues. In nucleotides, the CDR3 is TGTGCCAGCAGCCCCATATCGGCGCTGGATACGCAGTATTTT. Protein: CASSPISALDTQYF.

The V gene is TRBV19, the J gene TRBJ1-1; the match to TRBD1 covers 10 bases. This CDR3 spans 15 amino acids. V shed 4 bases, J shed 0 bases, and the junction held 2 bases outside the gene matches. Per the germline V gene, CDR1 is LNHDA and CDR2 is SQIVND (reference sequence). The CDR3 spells CASSRTGGVNTEAFF. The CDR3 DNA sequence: TGTGCCAGTAGTAGGACAGGGGGGGTGAACACTGAAGCTTTCTTT. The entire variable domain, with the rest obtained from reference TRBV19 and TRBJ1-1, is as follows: DGGITQSPKYLFRKEGQNVTLSCEQNLNHDAMYWYRQDPGQGLRLIYYSQIVNDFQKGDIAEGYSVSREKKESFPLTVTSAQKNPTAFYLCASSRTGGVNTEAFFGQGTRLTVV.

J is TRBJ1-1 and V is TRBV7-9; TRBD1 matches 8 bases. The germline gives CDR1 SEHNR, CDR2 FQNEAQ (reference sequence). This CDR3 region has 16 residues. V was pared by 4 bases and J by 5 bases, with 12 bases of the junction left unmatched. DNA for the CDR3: TGTGCCAGCAGCTCAACTACAGGGGGACGAGTAACTGAAGCTTTCTTT. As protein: CASSSTTGGRVTEAFF.

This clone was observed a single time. The CDR3 DNA reads TGCGCCAGCAGCTCCGGGACAGGGGCCAATCAGCCCCAGCATTTT. Encoded protein: CASSSGTGANQPQHF. The chain uses TRBV5-1 and TRBJ1-5; 10 nucleotides line up with TRBD1. CDR1 SGHRS and CDR2 YFSETQ come from the germline V gene. V shed 3 bases and J 3 bases; nucleotides not matched to a gene: 3. The CDR3 has 15 amino acids.

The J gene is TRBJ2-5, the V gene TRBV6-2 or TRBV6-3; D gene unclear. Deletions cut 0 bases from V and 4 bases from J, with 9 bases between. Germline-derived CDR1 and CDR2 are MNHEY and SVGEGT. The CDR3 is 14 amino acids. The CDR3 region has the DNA TGTGCCAGCAGTTACTCGACCGGGTCAGAGACCCAGTACTTC. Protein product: CASSYSTGSETQYF.

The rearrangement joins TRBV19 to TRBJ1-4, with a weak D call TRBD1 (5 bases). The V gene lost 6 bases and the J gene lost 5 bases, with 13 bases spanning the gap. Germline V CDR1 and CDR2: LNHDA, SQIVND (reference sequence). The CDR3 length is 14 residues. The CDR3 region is CASSGRDVNEKLFF. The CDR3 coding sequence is TGTGCCAGTAGCGGCCGGGACGTCAATGAAAAACTGTTTTTT.

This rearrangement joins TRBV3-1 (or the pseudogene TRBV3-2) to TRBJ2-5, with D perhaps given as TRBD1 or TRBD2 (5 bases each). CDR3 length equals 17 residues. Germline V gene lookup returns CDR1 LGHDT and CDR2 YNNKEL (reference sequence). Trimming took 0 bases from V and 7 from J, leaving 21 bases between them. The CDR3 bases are TGTGCCAGCAGCCAAGACCGACCGGGGCCGGTTTTCGGGACCCAGTACTTC. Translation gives CASSQDRPGPVFGTQYF.

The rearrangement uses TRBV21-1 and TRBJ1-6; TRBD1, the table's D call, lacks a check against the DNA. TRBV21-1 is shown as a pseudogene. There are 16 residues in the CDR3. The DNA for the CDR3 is TGTGCCAGCAGCTACCGGGACAGGGGGCGGGAATCACCCCTCCACTTT. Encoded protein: CASSYRDRGRESPLHF.

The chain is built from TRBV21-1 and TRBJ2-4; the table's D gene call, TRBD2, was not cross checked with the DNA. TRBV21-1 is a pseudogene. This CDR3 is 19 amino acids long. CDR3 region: CASSMPGGGPELAKNIQYF. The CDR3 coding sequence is TGTGCCAGCAGCATGCCTGGCGGGGGCCCGGAACTAGCCAAAAACATTCAGTACTTC.

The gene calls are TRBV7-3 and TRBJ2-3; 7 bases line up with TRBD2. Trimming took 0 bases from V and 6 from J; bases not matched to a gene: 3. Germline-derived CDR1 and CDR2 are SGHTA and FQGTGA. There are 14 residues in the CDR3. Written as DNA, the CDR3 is TGTGCCAGCAGCTTAACAGCGGGGACGGATACGCAGTATTTT. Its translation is CASSLTAGTDTQYF. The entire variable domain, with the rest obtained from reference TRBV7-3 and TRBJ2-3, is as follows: GAGVSQTPSNKVTEKGKYVELRCDPISGHTALYWYRQSLGQGPEFLIYFQGTGAADDSGLPNDRFFAVRPEGSVSTLKIQRTERGDSAVYLCASSLTAGTDTQYFGPGTRLTVL.

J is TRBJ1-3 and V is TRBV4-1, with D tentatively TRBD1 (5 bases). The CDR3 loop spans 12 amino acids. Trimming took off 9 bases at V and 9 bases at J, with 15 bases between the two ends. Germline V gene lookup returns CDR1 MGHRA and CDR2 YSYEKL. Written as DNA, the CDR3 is TGCGCCAGACGGGGGATCTGGGGCACCATATATTTT. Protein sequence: CARRGIWGTIYF.

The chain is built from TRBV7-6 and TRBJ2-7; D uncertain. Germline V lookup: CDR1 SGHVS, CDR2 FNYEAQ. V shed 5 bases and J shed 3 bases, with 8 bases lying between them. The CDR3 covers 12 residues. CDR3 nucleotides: TGTGCCAGCAGCCCTACCGGCTACGAGCAGTACTTC. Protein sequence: CASSPTGYEQYF.

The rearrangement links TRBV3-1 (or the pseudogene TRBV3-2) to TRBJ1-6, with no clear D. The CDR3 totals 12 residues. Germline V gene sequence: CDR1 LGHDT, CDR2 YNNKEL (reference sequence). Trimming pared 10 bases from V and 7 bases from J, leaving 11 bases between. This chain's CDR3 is CATRGLNSPLHF. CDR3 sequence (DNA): TGTGCCACGCGAGGCCTCAATTCACCCCTCCACTTT.

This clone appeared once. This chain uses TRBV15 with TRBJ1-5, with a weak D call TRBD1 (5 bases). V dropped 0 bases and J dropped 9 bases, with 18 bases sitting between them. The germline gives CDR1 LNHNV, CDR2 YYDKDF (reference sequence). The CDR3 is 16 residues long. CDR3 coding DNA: TGTGCCACCAGCAGAGATCAGGTGGGCCCGAGGGGGCCCCAGCATTTT. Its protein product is CATSRDQVGPRGPQHF. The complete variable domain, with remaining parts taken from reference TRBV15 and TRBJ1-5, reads DAMVIQNPRYQVTQFGKPVTLSCSQTLNHNVMYWYQQKSSQAPKLLFHYYDKDFNNEADTPDNFQSRRPNTSFCFLDIRSPGLGDTAMYLCATSRDQVGPRGPQHFGDGTRLSIL.